This T cell receptor beta chain was captured in a study of vaccination and CD4 T cells after COVID-19. Study information: Post-COVID draws followed diagnosis by a median around 100 days (range 35 to 161).

The Oncomine TCR Beta short-read assay sequenced DNA from cultured CD4+ T cells. Extraction of genomic DNA was performed on cultured CD4+ T cells. TCRdb reprocessed the PCR reads via MiXCR and lists one record per CDR3 protein. The sample shows 10,000 or so distinct CDR3 sequences, over 20% of them seen only once. V lost 3 bases to trimming and J lost 7 bases, with 9 bases between them. The length of the CDR3 is 12 residues. CDR1 and CDR2 (germline): SGHDN, FVKESK. Treatment denoted: roughly 10-day PBMC culture with coronavirus spike peptide pools or control peptides (ViraFEST assay). This clonotype was seen more than once but under ten times. Its antigen is currently unknown.

This specimen consisted of CD4+ T cells from blood, cultured in vitro, obtained before SARS-CoV-2 vaccination. The clonotype was recovered from a human donor who received a COVID-19 vaccine. The rearrangement joins TRBV14 to TRBJ2-5; D unresolved. CDR3 in amino acids: CASSQAIGTQYF. The CDR3 region has the DNA TGTGCCAGCAGCCAGGCAATAGGGACCCAGTACTTC.